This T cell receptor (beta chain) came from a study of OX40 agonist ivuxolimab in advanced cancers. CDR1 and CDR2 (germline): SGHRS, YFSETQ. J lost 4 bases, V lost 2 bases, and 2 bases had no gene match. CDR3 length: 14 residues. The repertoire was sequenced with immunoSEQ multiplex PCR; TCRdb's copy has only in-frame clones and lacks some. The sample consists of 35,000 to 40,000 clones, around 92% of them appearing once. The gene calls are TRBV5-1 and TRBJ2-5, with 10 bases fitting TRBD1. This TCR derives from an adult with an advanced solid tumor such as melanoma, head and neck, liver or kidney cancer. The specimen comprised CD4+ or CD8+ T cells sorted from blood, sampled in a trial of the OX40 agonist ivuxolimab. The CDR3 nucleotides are TGCGCCAGCAGCTTAGGGACAGGGGCAGAGACCCAGTACTTC. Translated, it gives CASSLGTGAETQYF.